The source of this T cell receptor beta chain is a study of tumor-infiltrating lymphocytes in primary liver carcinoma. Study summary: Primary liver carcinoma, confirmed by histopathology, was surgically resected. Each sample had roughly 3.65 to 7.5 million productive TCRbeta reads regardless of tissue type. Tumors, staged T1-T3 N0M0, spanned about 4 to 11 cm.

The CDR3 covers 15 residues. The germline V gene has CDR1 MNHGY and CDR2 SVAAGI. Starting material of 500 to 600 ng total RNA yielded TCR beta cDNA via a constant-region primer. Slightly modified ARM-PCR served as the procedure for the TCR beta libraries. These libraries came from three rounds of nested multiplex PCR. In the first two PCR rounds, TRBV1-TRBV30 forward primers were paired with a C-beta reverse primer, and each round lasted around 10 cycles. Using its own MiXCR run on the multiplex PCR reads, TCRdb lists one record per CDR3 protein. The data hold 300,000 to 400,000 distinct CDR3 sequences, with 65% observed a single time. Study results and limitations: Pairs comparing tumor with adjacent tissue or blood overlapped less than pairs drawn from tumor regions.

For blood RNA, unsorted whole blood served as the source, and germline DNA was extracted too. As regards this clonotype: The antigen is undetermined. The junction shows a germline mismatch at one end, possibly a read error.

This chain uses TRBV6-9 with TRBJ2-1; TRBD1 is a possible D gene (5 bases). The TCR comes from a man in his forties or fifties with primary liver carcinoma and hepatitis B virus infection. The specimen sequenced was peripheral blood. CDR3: CASSYVRVALNEKFF. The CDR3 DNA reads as TGTGCCAGCAGTTATGTCAGGGTTGCCCTCAATGAGAAGTTCTTC.